These 24 T cell receptor beta chains were sequenced from one sample in a study of shared clonotypes between healthy human individuals. TCRdb's table, derived via immunoSEQ multiplex PCR, lists solely in-frame clones and lacks some. The table shows 1,500,000 or so clones, with approximately 97% occurring only once. Material for sequencing was naive CD4+ T cells sorted from blood. Subset denoted: CD45RA+ positively selected. These receptors were obtained from a man aged 30 to 45 in good health.

The rearrangement uses TRBV19 and TRBJ2-3, with 9 bases aligning to TRBD2. The length of the CDR3 is 14 residues. V lost 7 bases, J lost 5 bases, and 7 bases stayed unmatched. Germline V gene sequence: CDR1 LNHDA, CDR2 SQIVND (reference sequence). The DNA for the CDR3 is TGTGCCAGTACCGCTAGCGGGACCATAGATACGCAGTATTTT. Encoded protein: CASTASGTIDTQYF. Supplemented by reference TRBV19 and TRBJ2-3, the full variable domain reads DGGITQSPKYLFRKEGQNVTLSCEQNLNHDAMYWYRQDPGQGLRLIYYSQIVNDFQKGDIAEGYSVSREKKESFPLTVTSAQKNPTAFYLCASTASGTIDTQYFGPGTRLTVL.

The rearrangement joins TRBV14 to TRBJ2-7; D unresolved. The CDR3 consists of 13 residues. The V gene's germline CDR1 is SGHDN and CDR2 FVKESK. Trimming shortened V by 4 bases and J by 6 bases, and 13 bases separated the two germline ends. The CDR3 DNA follows: TGTGCCAGCAGCCCCCTGAGGCAGGCCGAGCAGTACTTC. Amino acid sequence: CASSPLRQAEQYF. Full variable domain (missing parts from reference TRBV14 and TRBJ2-7): EAGVTQFPSHSVIEKGQTVTLRCDPISGHDNLYWYRRVMGKEIKFLLHFVKESKQDESGMPNNRFLAERTGGTYSTLKVQPAELEDSGVYFCASSPLRQAEQYFGPGTRLTVT.

The rearrangement uses TRBV29-1 and TRBJ2-5; maybe TRBD1 (5 bases). Trimming took off 3 bases at V and 7 bases at J, with 9 bases between the two ends. CDR1 and CDR2 from the germline V gene are SQVTM and ANQGSEA. The CDR3 length is 11 residues. Here the CDR3 DNA reads TGCAGCGTTGACAGGGTTGGGACCCAGTACTTC. Translating gives CSVDRVGTQYF.

About this clone itself: Other DNA sequences from this sample encode an identical CDR3 as well. The chain carries TRBV29-1 and TRBJ1-5, with TRBD1 matching 8 bases. The J segment lost 4 bases and the V segment lost 7 bases, leaving 3 bases of the junction unmatched. Germline values: CDR1 SQVTM, CDR2 ANQGSEA. This CDR3 region has 12 residues. The CDR3 spells CSAGQGNQPQHF. CDR3 bases: TGCAGCGCCGGACAGGGAAATCAGCCCCAGCATTTT.

The V call is TRBV28, the J call TRBJ2-1; unclear D gene. The ends were cut back, 7 bases at V and 8 bases at J, with 12 bases in the middle. The CDR3 contains 12 residues. Germline lookup yields CDR1 MDHEN and CDR2 SYDVKM. The CDR3 region has the DNA TGTGCCAGCACCCCACGTTCCTATGAGCAGTTCTTC. Protein product: CASTPRSYEQFF.

The genes are TRBV10-3 and TRBJ2-3; D not certain. The V gene lost 2 bases and the J gene lost 0 bases, with 3 bases spanning the gap. The CDR3 loop spans 13 amino acids. Germline lookup yields CDR1 ENHRY and CDR2 SYGVKD. The CDR3 DNA is TGTGCCATCAGTGAGGACAGCACAGATACGCAGTATTTT. Protein: CAISEDSTDTQYF.

V and J are TRBV21-1 and TRBJ2-3. TRBV21-1 is a pseudogene. The CDR3 has 17 residues. The chain's CDR3 is CASSKKGGQETTDTQYF. The CDR3 nucleotides read TGTGCCAGCAGCAAAAAGGGTGGCCAGGAAACCACAGATACGCAGTATTTT.

CDR3 DNA sequence: TGTGCCAGCAGTACTAGGACAGGCACAGATACGCAGTATTTT. Protein sequence: CASSTRTGTDTQYF. The rearrangement joins TRBV6-5 to TRBJ2-3, with D perhaps matching TRBD1 (6 bases). This CDR3 region has 14 residues. From germline, CDR1 is MNHEY and CDR2 SVGAGI. Between the trimmed V and J ends, which lost 5 bases and 1 base, there was a span of 10 bases.

V gene TRBV28 combines with J gene TRBJ2-7, with 7 nucleotides matching TRBD1. The CDR3 has 15 amino acids. Germline CDR1 MDHEN, CDR2 SYDVKM. The V gene end was trimmed by 2 bases and the J gene end by 2 bases; junction bases not matched to a gene: 6. CDR3 region: CASSLPLGQTYEQYF. The CDR3 bases are TGTGCCAGCAGTTTACCTCTGGGACAGACCTACGAGCAGTACTTC.

J is TRBJ1-3 and V is TRBV28, with 7 bases fitting TRBD1. Germline V gene data show CDR1 as MDHEN and CDR2 as SYDVKM. J gave up 0 bases and V 5 bases, and 22 bases lay outside the gene matches. The CDR3 length is 21 residues. CDR3 region: CASSTRKMFSDRLFSGNTIYF. The CDR3 nucleotides are TGTGCCAGCAGTACCCGTAAAATGTTTTCGGACAGGCTGTTCTCTGGAAACACCATATATTTT.

The chain joins TRBV19 to TRBJ2-1; 8 bases are shared with TRBD2. This CDR3 comprises 17 residues. After removal of 6 bases from V and 3 bases from J, the junction contained 13 bases not matched to a gene. Germline lookup yields CDR1 LNHDA and CDR2 SQIVND (reference sequence). The CDR3 protein is CASSPDPTSGLYNEQFF. DNA for the CDR3: TGTGCCAGTAGCCCAGATCCAACTAGCGGACTCTACAATGAGCAGTTCTTC.

The J gene is TRBJ1-5, the V gene TRBV28; 7 bases fit TRBD1. CDR1 is MDHEN and CDR2 is SYDVKM in the germline V gene. J lost 9 bases, V lost 5 bases, and 4 bases had no gene match. The CDR3 is 12 residues long. CDR3 protein: CASSEGGLPQHF. Written as DNA, the CDR3 is TGTGCCAGCAGTGAAGGGGGCTTGCCCCAGCATTTT.

The chain is built from TRBV18 and TRBJ2-7; TRBD1 agrees at 8 bases. This CDR3 has 14 amino acids. Germline V gene lookup returns CDR1 KGHSH and CDR2 LQKENI. With V trimmed by 2 bases and J by 5 bases, 5 bases remained unmatched. DNA of the CDR3: TGTGCCAGCTCACCATCAGGGGGCAGGGACGAGCAGTACTTC. Amino acid sequence: CASSPSGGRDEQYF.

V and J are TRBV6-1 and TRBJ2-3; D remains unclear. Germline V lookup: CDR1 MNHNS, CDR2 SASEGT. This CDR3 has 12 amino acids. The ends were cut back, 8 bases at V and 2 bases at J, with 8 bases in the middle. The DNA of the CDR3 is TGTGCCAGCGAGGCCTTCACAGATACGCAGTATTTT. It is translated as CASEAFTDTQYF.

The chain joins TRBV30 to TRBJ2-5; 8 bases fit TRBD2. Germline CDR1 GTSNPN, CDR2 SVGIG (reference sequence). There are 18 residues in the CDR3. Trimming removed 2 bases from V and 5 bases from J; junction bases left unmatched: 19. The CDR3 bases are TGTGCCTGGAGTTCGGATTCTCTATGCGGGAGGTTTTATGAGACCCAGTACTTC. As protein: CAWSSDSLCGRFYETQYF.

The genes are TRBV5-1 and TRBJ1-3; maybe TRBD1 (6 bases). V gave up 2 bases and J gave up 2 bases, with 8 bases separating them. Germline V lookup: CDR1 SGHRS, CDR2 YFSETQ. The CDR3 is 14 residues long. The CDR3 DNA reads as TGCGCCAGCAGCTTTCCAGGGGCTGGAAACACCATATATTTT. Translation: CASSFPGAGNTIYF.

This rearrangement joins TRBV5-4 to TRBJ2-2, with D maybe TRBD2 (6 bases). The CDR3 runs to 16 residues. CDR1 and CDR2 from the germline V gene are SGHNT and YYREEE (reference sequence). V was trimmed by 0 bases and J by 4 bases, leaving 13 bases between them. The CDR3 nucleotides are TGTGCCAGCAGCTTGGCCCCCGGGAGAGGCACCGGGGAGCTGTTTTTT. Translating gives CASSLAPGRGTGELFF. The variable domain in full, completed from reference TRBV5-4 and TRBJ2-2, reads ETGVTQSPTHLIKTRGQQVTLRCSSQSGHNTVSWYQQALGQGPQFIFQYYREEENGRGNFPPRFSGLQFPNYSSELNVNALELDDSALYLCASSLAPGRGTGELFFGEGSRLTVL.

Here the CDR3 DNA reads TGTGCCATCAGTGAGTCGGAAGTCAGGGTAGGCGGCTACACCTTC. This sequence encodes CAISESEVRVGGYTF. J is TRBJ1-2 and V is TRBV10-3, with D possibly being TRBD1 (5 bases). Germline loops: CDR1 ENHRY, CDR2 SYGVKD. The CDR3 is 15 amino acids. V dropped 0 bases and J dropped 8 bases, with 16 bases sitting between them.

This clone was seen just once. The germline gene is not matched at one end of the junction; a read error may be the cause. This chain links TRBV13 with TRBJ2-5, with TRBD2 identical over 8 bases. This CDR3 has 16 amino acids. The germline V gene has CDR1 PRHDT and CDR2 FYEKMQ (reference sequence). The CDR3 DNA is TGTGCCAGCAGCGTAGGACTAGCCGAAAAACAAGAGACCCAGTACTTC. It is translated as CASSVGLAEKQETQYF.

V is TRBV9 and J is TRBJ2-7; D call uncertain. The V gene's germline CDR1 is SGDLS and CDR2 YYNGEE. V dropped 2 bases and J dropped 7 bases, with 19 bases sitting between them. The length of the CDR3 is 15 residues. The CDR3 region is CASSVAPSGGAEQYF. CDR3 bases: TGTGCCAGCAGCGTTGCCCCCAGTGGTGGTGCAGAGCAGTACTTC.

The chain uses TRBV19 and TRBJ2-1, with TRBD2 matching over 9 bases. The V gene end was trimmed by 7 bases and the J gene end by 4 bases; junction bases not matched to a gene: 5. The CDR3 is 14 residues long. CDR1 is LNHDA and CDR2 is SQIVND in the germline V gene (reference sequence). CDR3 sequence (DNA): TGTGCCAGTAAGGGGCGGGAGGGATACAATGAGCAGTTCTTC. Its protein is CASKGREGYNEQFF.

This rearrangement joins TRBV6-5 to TRBJ2-5, with D possibly being TRBD2 (6 bases). The CDR3 contains 13 residues. Trimming pared 6 bases from V and 5 bases from J, leaving 13 bases between. Germline CDR1 reads MNHEY; CDR2 reads SVGAGI. This CDR3 reads CASRRGPGETQYF. The CDR3 nucleotides are TGTGCCAGCAGGCGGGGTCCCGGGGAGACCCAGTACTTC.

The V gene is TRBV2, the J gene TRBJ2-5, with TRBD1 matching over 7 bases. J lost 3 bases, V lost 5 bases, and 6 bases had no gene match. This CDR3 has 14 amino acids. Germline-derived CDR1 and CDR2 are SNHLY and FYNNEI. Here the CDR3 DNA reads TGTGCCAGCAGTAAACAGGGGTCCAAAGAGACCCAGTACTTC. The encoded protein is CASSKQGSKETQYF.

The rearrangement joins TRBV5-8 to TRBJ2-3; 15 nucleotides match TRBD2. The CDR3 is 18 amino acids. CDR1 is SGHTS and CDR2 is YDEGEE in the germline V gene. V was pared by 4 bases and J by 5 bases, with 11 bases of the junction left unmatched. The CDR3, as DNA: TGTGCCAGCAGCCCCGGACTAGCGGGAGGGCCCCATGGAGATACGCAGTATTTT. Protein: CASSPGLAGGPHGDTQYF.